The source of this T cell receptor (beta chain) is a study of beta chain features in type 1 diabetes. Study results and caveats: Type 1 diabetes patients had fewer VDJ junction insertions and more deletions. Moderate yet significant TCRB CDR3 shortening was seen in Type 1 diabetes patients in all four CD4+ subsets.

Losses at the gene ends were 6 bases for V and 1 base for J; bases not matched to a gene: 3. Germline CDR1 is ENHRY and CDR2 is SYGVKD. This CDR3 spans 14 amino acids. The authors took one heparinised blood draw, averaging about 120 mL, from each donor. Sorting of CD4+ naive, central memory, regulatory and stem cell-like memory cells was performed via CD45RO/CCR7/CD25/CD127/CD95/CD27. Since all of the isolated RNA was reverse transcribed, expressed TCRB transcripts were what got sequenced. The data were produced by immunoSEQ multiplex PCR, yet TCRdb's version contains in-frame clones alone and is incomplete. The sample gives 65,000 to 85,000 clones, 45% to 50% of which show up once; roughly 0.7% is in the top ten. This clone was seen a few times. Its antigen is still unknown.

This sequence was found in a man aged 25 to 40 with type 1 diabetes. The chain joins TRBV10-3 to TRBJ2-3, with 8 positions matching TRBD1. The sequenced material came from central memory CD4+ T cells from blood. The CDR3 spells CAIRPGQGTDTQYF. CDR3 in DNA: TGTGCCATCAGACCGGGACAGGGCACAGATACGCAGTATTTT.